The 8 T cell receptor beta chains in this list originate from one sample, sequenced in a study of blood T cell repertoires in COVID-19. The protocol was immunoSEQ multiplex PCR, while the TCRdb copy is restricted to in-frame clones and leaves out a portion. The sample yields roughly 120,000 clones, 88% seen once. Material: peripheral blood. These receptors were collected from a woman aged 45-65 years with active or convalescent COVID-19.

This chain uses TRBV28 with TRBJ1-2; 8 bases are a match to TRBD1. V was pared by 5 bases and J by 3 bases, with 5 bases of the junction left unmatched. The CDR3 contains 14 residues. Per the germline V gene, CDR1 is MDHEN and CDR2 is SYDVKM. The CDR3, as DNA: TGTGCCAGCAGTCCCACAGGGGGGGACTATGGCTACACCTTC. This translates into CASSPTGGDYGYTF.

The chain employs TRBV5-5 and TRBJ2-7; 11 bases agree with TRBD2. Germline V CDR1 and CDR2: SGHKS, YYEKEE (reference sequence). This CDR3 has 17 residues. The trim removed 0 bases at V and 0 bases at J, leaving 5 bases unmatched. The CDR3 is CASSLGAGTSGSYEQYF. The CDR3 bases are TGTGCCAGCAGCTTGGGCGCCGGGACTAGCGGCTCCTACGAGCAGTACTTC.

The rearrangement uses TRBV29-1 and TRBJ2-3; perhaps TRBD2 as D (6 bases). The CDR3 consists of 18 residues. Trimming stripped 3 bases from V and 1 base from J, with 23 bases between. Germline CDR1 reads SQVTM; CDR2 reads ANQGSEA. The CDR3 nucleotides read TGCAGCGTTGATTATATGACGGGCGGGATATGGGGCACAGATACGCAGTATTTT. Its translation is CSVDYMTGGIWGTDTQYF.

The chain carries TRBV11-2 and TRBJ1-1, with D unclear. Trimming removed 2 bases at V and 4 bases at J, with 8 bases between. The CDR3 contains 13 residues. CDR1 is SGHAT and CDR2 is FQNNGV in the germline V gene. The CDR3 reads CASSLQILTEAFF. The CDR3 DNA reads TGTGCCAGCAGCTTACAGATTCTCACTGAAGCTTTCTTT.

The chain is built from TRBV28 and TRBJ1-6; D is uncertain. CDR1 and CDR2 from the germline V gene are MDHEN and SYDVKM. The CDR3 has 15 amino acids. Between the trimmed V and J ends, which lost 2 bases and 8 bases, there was a span of 13 bases. The CDR3 DNA reads as TGTGCCAGCAGTTTAATAGTATTGCGTCATTCACCCCTCCACTTT. Protein: CASSLIVLRHSPLHF.

The count of this clone is one. This sequence joins TRBV9 and TRBJ2-1, with 9 bases matching TRBD2. The length of the CDR3 is 15 residues. The V gene's germline CDR1 is SGDLS and CDR2 YYNGEE. J was trimmed by 3 bases and V by 7 bases; bases with no gene match: 8. The CDR3 sequence: CASSPSGGYYNEQFF. The CDR3 DNA sequence: TGTGCCAGCTCCCCCAGCGGGGGGTACTACAATGAGCAGTTCTTC. The full variable domain, its missing parts supplied by reference TRBV9 and TRBJ2-1, is DSGVTQTPKHLITATGQRVTLRCSPRSGDLSVYWYQQSLDQGLQFLIQYYNGEERAKGNILERFSAQQFPDLHSELNLSSLELGDSALYFCASSPSGGYYNEQFFGPGTRLTVL.

The chain has TRBV5-1 and TRBJ2-5; the D is unclear. Germline V gene data show CDR1 as SGHRS and CDR2 as YFSETQ. V lost 4 bases to trimming and J lost 4 bases, with 8 bases between them. The length of the CDR3 is 12 residues. DNA of the CDR3: TGCGCCAGCAGCCGTACTACAGAGACCCAGTACTTC. Protein sequence: CASSRTTETQYF.

The chain has TRBV5-8 and TRBJ2-7, with TRBD2 matching over 10 bases. This CDR3 is built from 15 residues. The germline gives CDR1 SGHTS, CDR2 YDEGEE. V dropped 0 bases and J dropped 5; count of bases not matched to a gene: 5. As DNA, the CDR3 is TGTGCCAGCAGCTTGGTACTAGCGGGAAAGAACGAGCAGTACTTC. Its translation is CASSLVLAGKNEQYF.